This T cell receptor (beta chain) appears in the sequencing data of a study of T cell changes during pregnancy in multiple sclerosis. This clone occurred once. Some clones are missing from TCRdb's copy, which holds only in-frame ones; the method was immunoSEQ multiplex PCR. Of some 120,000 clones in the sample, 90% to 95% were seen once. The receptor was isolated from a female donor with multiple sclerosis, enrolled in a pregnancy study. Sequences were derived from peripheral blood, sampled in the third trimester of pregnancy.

CDR3 sequence: CASSPTGGNKLFF. CDR3 bases: TGTGCCAGCAGTCCGACAGGGGGGAATAAACTGTTTTTT. The chain carries TRBV27 and TRBJ1-4, with 9 positions matching TRBD1. Trimming removed 5 bases from V and 11 bases from J; junction bases left unmatched: 6. The CDR3 contains 13 residues. From germline, CDR1 is MNHEY and CDR2 SMNVEV (reference sequence).